This T cell receptor (beta chain) originates from a study of blood T cell repertoires in COVID-19. In the source study's methods: Quantification of nucleated cells was approximated via reference gene primer amplification. The protocol was immunoSEQ multiplex PCR, while the TCRdb copy is restricted to in-frame clones and leaves out a portion. V, J and clone size were drawn from that table, and D and trimming were deduced from the DNA. This sample carries 200,000 to 250,000 clones, 75% to 90% of them seen once, and the ten largest clones take roughly 3%. The CDR3 is 13 residues long. Trimming cost V 11 bases and J 5 bases; bases outside gene matches: 9. Per germline, CDR1 MNHEY and CDR2 SVGAGI. Cohort placement rested on clinical history that participants reported themselves.

The clonotype was recovered from a woman aged 18-35 years in a cohort exposed to, infected with or recovered from COVID-19 (not recorded which). Sequences were obtained from PBMCs or T cells enriched from blood (not recorded which). The genes are TRBV6-5 and TRBJ2-1, with 7 positions matching TRBD2. The CDR3 nucleotides are TGTGCCGGAAGAAGCGGGGATAACAATGAGCAGTTCTTC. Translating it yields CAGRSGDNNEQFF.